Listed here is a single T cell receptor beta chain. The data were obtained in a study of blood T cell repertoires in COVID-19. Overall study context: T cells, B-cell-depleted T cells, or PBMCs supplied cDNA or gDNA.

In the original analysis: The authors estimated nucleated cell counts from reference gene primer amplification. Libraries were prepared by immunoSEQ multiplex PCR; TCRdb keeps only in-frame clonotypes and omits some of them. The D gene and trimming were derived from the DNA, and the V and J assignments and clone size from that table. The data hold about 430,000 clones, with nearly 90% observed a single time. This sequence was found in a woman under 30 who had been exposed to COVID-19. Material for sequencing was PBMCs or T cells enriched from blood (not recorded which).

The CDR3 protein is CASSPTGTGLSYEQYF. The CDR3 DNA follows: TGTGCCAGCTCACCTACCGGGACAGGGTTGTCCTACGAGCAGTACTTC. The gene calls are TRBV18 and TRBJ2-7; 9 bases fit TRBD1. The CDR3 extends over 16 amino acids. V lost 3 bases to trimming and J lost 1 base; unmatched junction nucleotides: 7. The V gene's germline CDR1 is KGHSH and CDR2 LQKENI.